This TCR beta chain originates from a study of blood T cell repertoires in COVID-19. Study-wide context: The United States, Italy and Spain provided the acute and convalescent COVID-19 samples. The analysed material was cDNA or gDNA that came from T cells, B-cell-depleted T cells, or PBMCs.

This CDR3 region has 15 residues. The V gene's germline CDR1 is SGHTA and CDR2 FQGTGA. J was trimmed by 4 bases and V by 5 bases; bases with no gene match: 8. The table came from immunoSEQ multiplex PCR; TCRdb's copy has only in-frame clones and leaves some out. The sample holds 130,000 or so clones; about 85% are singletons and the top ten take around 5%. The receptor was isolated from a woman aged 70-85 years with COVID-19, enrolled during active disease. The chain links TRBV7-3 to TRBJ1-1; 9 bases align to TRBD1. The sample comprised peripheral blood. The CDR3 coding sequence is TGTGCCAGCAGCCCTAATCCGACAGGGGGCACTGAAGCTTTCTTT. Translated, it gives CASSPNPTGGTEAFF.